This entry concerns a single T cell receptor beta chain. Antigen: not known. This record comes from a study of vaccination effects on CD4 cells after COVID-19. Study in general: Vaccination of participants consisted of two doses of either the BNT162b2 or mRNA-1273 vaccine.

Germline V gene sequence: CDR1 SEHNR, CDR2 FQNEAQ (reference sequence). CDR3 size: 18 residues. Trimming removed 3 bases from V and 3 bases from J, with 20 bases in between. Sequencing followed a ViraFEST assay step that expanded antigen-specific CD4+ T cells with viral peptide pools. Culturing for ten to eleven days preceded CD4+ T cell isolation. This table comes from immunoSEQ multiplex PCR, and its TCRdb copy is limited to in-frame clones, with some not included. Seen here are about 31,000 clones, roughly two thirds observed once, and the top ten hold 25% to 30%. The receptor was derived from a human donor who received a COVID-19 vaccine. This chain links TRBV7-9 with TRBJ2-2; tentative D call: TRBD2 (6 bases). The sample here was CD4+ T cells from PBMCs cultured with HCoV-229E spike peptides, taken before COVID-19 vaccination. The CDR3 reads CASSFTLWRGGDTGELFF. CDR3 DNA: TGTGCCAGCAGCTTCACATTGTGGAGGGGCGGCGACACCGGGGAGCTGTTTTTT.